The 19 T cell receptor beta chains presented below share a single source sample, sequenced in a study of identical twins. TCRdb passed the 5' RACE reads through MiXCR, listing each CDR3 protein once. The sample shows 450,000 or so distinct CDR3 sequences, 14% of them seen only once. These data are also associated with another study on yellow fever vaccine responses in identical twins.

The sequencing sample was made of CD4+ T cells sorted from blood. The receptors originated from a woman aged 18-29 years in good health.

The chain recombines TRBV28 with TRBJ2-5; the D gene is possibly TRBD2 (5 bases). Germline V gene sequence: CDR1 MDHEN, CDR2 SYDVKM. The CDR3 length is 13 residues. Deletions cut 3 bases from V and 7 bases from J, with 12 bases between. The CDR3 sequence: CASSLLARGTQYF. In nucleotides, the CDR3 is TGTGCCAGCAGTTTGCTAGCCCGGGGGACCCAGTACTTC.

This clonotype has at least ten counts. The rearrangement joins TRBV6-5 to TRBJ2-1; either TRBD1 or TRBD2 may fit D (5 bases each). The germline gives CDR1 MNHEY, CDR2 SVGAGI. V lost 0 bases and J 7 bases, leaving 13 bases between the germline ends. The CDR3 covers 15 residues. The CDR3 loop is CASSYSGPLGNEQFF. The CDR3 nucleotides read TGTGCCAGCAGTTACTCGGGACCCCTCGGTAATGAGCAGTTCTTC.

This clonotype was seen only a few times. The chain combines TRBV20-1 with TRBJ2-3; 9 bases match TRBD2. V lost 3 bases, J lost 0 bases, and 4 bases stayed unmatched. CDR3 size: 15 residues. Looked up from germline, CDR1 is DFQATT and CDR2 is SNEGSKA (reference sequence). The CDR3 DNA is TGCAGTGCTAGCCCCCTAGCGGGGAGCACAGATACGCAGTATTTT. Protein product: CSASPLAGSTDTQYF.

The V call is TRBV12-3 or TRBV12-4, the J call TRBJ2-5; weak D call: TRBD2 (5 bases). Trimming left V 4 bases short and J 3 bases short, with 12 bases between. There are 14 residues in the CDR3. CDR3 loop: CASSSWSGKETQYF. For the CDR3, the DNA is TGTGCCAGCAGTTCATGGAGCGGCAAAGAGACCCAGTACTTC.

This clonotype has more than one count but fewer than ten. The CDR3 protein is CASSATGAYHEQYF. Here the CDR3 DNA reads TGTGCCAGCAGTGCCACAGGGGCCTACCACGAGCAGTACTTC. V is TRBV12-3 or TRBV12-4 and J is TRBJ2-7; 7 nucleotides match TRBD1. There are 14 residues in the CDR3. Trimming removed 5 bases from V and 5 bases from J; junction bases left unmatched: 9.

This sequence joins TRBV3-1 and TRBJ2-5; D gene ambiguous. Germline CDR1 is LGHDT and CDR2 is YNNKEL (reference sequence). The CDR3 sequence is 16 residues long. V lost 3 bases to trimming and J lost 5 bases, with 19 bases between them. The CDR3 DNA reads TGTGCCAGCAGCCAGCTCCCGGGCCCCATTGAGGAGACCCAGTACTTC. Its translation: CASSQLPGPIEETQYF.

The rearrangement joins TRBV7-2 to TRBJ2-7; 13 bases line up with TRBD2. The trim removed 4 bases at V and 6 bases at J, leaving 9 bases unmatched. CDR1 is SGHTA, CDR2 FQGNSA, per germline. The CDR3 has 16 amino acids. CDR3 loop: CASSSTGTSGISEQYF. CDR3 bases: TGTGCCAGCAGCTCGACGGGGACTAGCGGGATAAGCGAGCAGTACTTC.

V gene TRBV3-1 combines with J gene TRBJ2-1; TRBD2 aligns across 13 bases. The germline V gene encodes CDR1 LGHDT and CDR2 YNNKEL (reference sequence). CDR3 length: 19 residues. CDR3 protein: CTFSRPGTSGKSSYNEQFF. CDR3 DNA: TGTACCTTCAGTCGCCCCGGGACTAGCGGGAAGAGCTCCTACAATGAGCAGTTCTTC.

The chain employs TRBV4-3 and TRBJ2-1, with D unclear. V gave up 2 bases and J gave up 0 bases, with 5 bases separating them. From germline, CDR1 is LGHNA and CDR2 YSLEER. The CDR3 covers 14 residues. CDR3 in amino acids: CASSQLGSYNEQFF. CDR3 nucleotide sequence: TGCGCCAGCAGCCAACTAGGCTCCTACAATGAGCAGTTCTTC.

This clonotype was seen a handful of times. V and J are TRBV2 and TRBJ2-1, with 9 bases aligning to TRBD1. With V trimmed by 7 bases and J by 9 bases, 10 bases remained unmatched. Germline lookup yields CDR1 SNHLY and CDR2 FYNNEI. The CDR3 is made up of 14 amino acids. The CDR3 loop is CASTRGQGKGEQFF. CDR3 nucleotides: TGTGCCAGCACTCGAGGACAGGGGAAGGGTGAGCAGTTCTTC.

This clonotype was seen ten or more times. The chain is built from TRBV29-1 and TRBJ2-3; D is possibly TRBD2 (5 bases). This CDR3 region has 12 residues. Trimming removed 6 bases at V and 1 base at J, with 8 bases between. The germline V gene has CDR1 SQVTM and CDR2 ANQGSEA. Here the CDR3 DNA reads TGCAGCGTGGGTAGCGGCACAGATACGCAGTATTTT. This translates into CSVGSGTDTQYF.

This clonotype appeared a few times. CDR3 bases: TGTGCCAGCAGCTACGTCGGACAGGGCGGGAGTGCGATCAGCACAGATACGCAGTATTTT. Translation: CASSYVGQGGSAISTDTQYF. The rearrangement uses TRBV28 and TRBJ2-3; D is possibly TRBD1 (8 bases). Deletions cut 6 bases from V and 0 bases from J, with 28 bases between. This CDR3 has 20 amino acids. The germline V gene encodes CDR1 MDHEN and CDR2 SYDVKM.

The gene calls are TRBV5-1 and TRBJ1-2, with a possible D match to TRBD1 (6 bases). V lost 4 bases, J lost 8 bases, and 12 bases lay in between. The CDR3 consists of 12 residues. Per the germline V gene, CDR1 is SGHRS and CDR2 is YFSETQ. The CDR3: CASSPEGVGYTF. The DNA of the CDR3 is TGCGCCAGCAGCCCGGAGGGGGTGGGCTACACCTTC.

This sequence joins TRBV3-1 and TRBJ2-2; D remains ambiguous. This CDR3 comprises 15 residues. Trimming removed 0 bases from V and 6 bases from J, with 11 bases in between. Germline values: CDR1 LGHDT, CDR2 YNNKEL (reference sequence). The CDR3 bases are TGTGCCAGCAGCCAAGATATGCAGTCGGCCGGGGAGCTGTTTTTT. This sequence encodes CASSQDMQSAGELFF.

This clonotype was detected many times. This chain connects TRBV29-1 to TRBJ2-2; 7 bases are shared with TRBD1. Germline lookup yields CDR1 SQVTM and CDR2 ANQGSEA. The V and J ends lost 4 bases and 9 bases, in that order; junction bases with no gene match: 8. The CDR3 is 13 amino acids. The CDR3 nucleotides are TGCAGCGTTGCCGACAGGGCGCAGAGGGAGCTGTTTTTT. Its protein product is CSVADRAQRELFF.

For this clonotype: A read error may produce the germline difference seen at one junction end. The V call is TRBV27, the J call TRBJ2-7, with a possible D match to TRBD2 (6 bases). Germline CDR1 reads MNHEY; CDR2 reads SMNVEV (reference sequence). The CDR3 length is 16 residues. The CDR3: CASSPFLAVVAYGQYF. CDR3 DNA: TGTGCCAGCAGTCCTTTTTTAGCGGTGGTGGCTTACGGGCAGTACTTC.

This clonotype was found many times. The rearrangement links TRBV7-3 to TRBJ2-2; the match to TRBD2 covers 8 bases. Germline CDR1 SGHTA, CDR2 FQGTGA. V lost 1 base to trimming and J lost 5 bases; unmatched junction nucleotides: 3. The length of the CDR3 is 15 residues. The CDR3 DNA is TGTGCCAGCAGCTTAAACGGGGGGGCAACCGGGGAGCTGTTTTTT. It codes for CASSLNGGATGELFF.

This clonotype was observed once. The chain carries TRBV30 and TRBJ2-1, with D perhaps assigned TRBD1 or TRBD2 (5 bases each). The CDR3 contains 15 residues. Germline V lookup: CDR1 GTSNPN, CDR2 SVGIG (reference sequence). V lost 1 base, J lost 4 bases, and 14 bases lay in between. This CDR3 reads CAWSETGRFYNEQFF. CDR3 coding DNA: TGTGCCTGGAGTGAAACGGGACGCTTTTACAATGAGCAGTTCTTC.

The rearrangement links TRBV28 to TRBJ2-7; 13 nucleotides line up with TRBD2. The CDR3 contains 17 residues. Germline CDR1 MDHEN, CDR2 SYDVKM. The V segment lost 8 bases and the J segment 5 bases; nucleotides outside the gene matches: 15. The CDR3 DNA is TGTGCCAGCGGGGGACTAGCGGGAACTTGGGGACTTAACGAGCAGTACTTC. Amino acid sequence: CASGGLAGTWGLNEQYF. Supplemented by reference TRBV28 and TRBJ2-7, the full variable domain reads DVKVTQSSRYLVKRTGEKVFLECVQDMDHENMFWYRQDPGLGLRLIYFSYDVKMKEKGDIPEGYSVSREKKERFSLILESASTNQTSMYLCASGGLAGTWGLNEQYFGPGTRLTVT.